This note documents a single T cell receptor (beta chain) sequence. As yet, its antigen is unknown. This CDR3 region has 15 residues. V was pared by 6 bases and J by 4 bases, with 9 bases of the junction left unmatched. CDR1 is SNHLY and CDR2 is FYNNEI in the germline V gene. The sample originates from a study of cytomegalovirus exposure and HLA in healthy donors. About the study: Findings of an earlier analysis included about 120 million unique TCR beta sequences from roughly 200 million T cells. Notes on the study in general: In a later analysis, parvovirus B19, influenza, CMV and Epstein-Barr virus appeared linked to several top co-occurrence clusters. It was reported that TCR beta sequences correctly inferred the HLA-A and HLA-B alleles for most subjects.

Amplification used 60 Vbeta primers and 13 Jbeta primers. Per the original data handling: It was a later analysis that counted some 80 million unique TCR beta chains, of which roughly 10 million were shared. Profiling relied on immunoSEQ multiplex PCR, and the TCRdb table lists in-frame clones only, not all of them. V and J calls and clone size are copied from that table; D and trimming were computed from the DNA. The data hold some 150,000 clones, with roughly 81% observed a single time. Material: PBMCs. V is TRBV2 and J is TRBJ2-1, with TRBD1 matching 7 bases. The source is a woman between 18 and 29 years old in good health and CMV-seronegative. The CDR3 bases are TGTGCCAGCAGCCTCGGACAGGCGACATACAATGAGCAGTTCTTC. Encoded protein: CASSLGQATYNEQFF.